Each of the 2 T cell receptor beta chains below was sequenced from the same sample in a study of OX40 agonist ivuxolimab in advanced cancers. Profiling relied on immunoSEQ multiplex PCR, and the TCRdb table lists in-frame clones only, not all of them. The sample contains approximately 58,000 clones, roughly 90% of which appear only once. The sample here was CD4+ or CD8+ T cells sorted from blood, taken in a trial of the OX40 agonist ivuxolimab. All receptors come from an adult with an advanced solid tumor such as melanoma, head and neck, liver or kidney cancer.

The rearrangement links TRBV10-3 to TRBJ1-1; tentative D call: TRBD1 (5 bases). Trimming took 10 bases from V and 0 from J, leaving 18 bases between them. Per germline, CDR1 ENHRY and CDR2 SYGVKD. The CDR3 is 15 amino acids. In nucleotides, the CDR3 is TGTGCCACCCCATCAGACAGCAGTATGAACACTGAAGCTTTCTTT. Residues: CATPSDSSMNTEAFF.

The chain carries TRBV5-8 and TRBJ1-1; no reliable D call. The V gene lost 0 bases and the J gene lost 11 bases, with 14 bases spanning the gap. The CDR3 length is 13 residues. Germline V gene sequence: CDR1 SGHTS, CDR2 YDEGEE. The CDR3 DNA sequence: TGTGCCAGCAGCTTGGACGGCACCAAGTGGGCTTTCTTT. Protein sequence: CASSLDGTKWAFF. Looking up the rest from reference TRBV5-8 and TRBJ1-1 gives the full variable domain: EAGVTQSPTHLIKTRGQQATLRCSPISGHTSVYWYQQALGLGLQFLLWYDEGEERNRGNFPPRFSGRQFPNYSSELNVNALELEDSALYLCASSLDGTKWAFFGQGTRLTVV.